This record concerns one TCR beta chain sequence. This clone's antigen is unknown. Base-call qualities are not available, and no considerably larger clone is one nucleotide away. These data originate in a study of neurological immune-mediated disorders (dated by TCRdb to about 2019). Describing the broader study: Among the roughly 35 multiple sclerosis patients, relapsing-remitting MS accounted for about 31 and secondary progressive MS accounted for 3. The cohort comprised 60 to 75 subjects: 14 HAM/TSP patients, 35 or so multiple sclerosis patients and around 20 healthy controls. The roughly 100 TCR-beta libraries included longitudinal samples, technical triplicates and paired sorted CD4+ and CD8+ T-cell subsets alongside PBMC samples. The study compared peripheral blood TCR-beta repertoires of HTLV-I-associated myelopathy (HAM/TSP) patients, multiple sclerosis patients and healthy controls using UMI-based sequencing.

To synthesize cDNA, template-switch 5'RACE was performed with a primer carrying a 10-nucleotide random unique molecular identifier so that each TCR transcript was tagged. Over 190 million TCR-beta sequences, covering 15-18 subjects, were produced in each sequencing run. The RNeasy kit was used to extract total RNA. The KAPA Real-time Library Amplification kit was used to amplify TCR-beta VDJ regions with primers for the TCR constant region and the 5'RACE anchor. Sample indexes and Illumina adaptors were added in a first PCR, after which library yield was increased in a second PCR. After Ampure bead purification, the roughly 650 bp TCR product was size-selected on a 2% E-gel SizeSelection system. Before pooling, library quality was checked on a Bioanalyzer, concentration was measured with Qubit, and libraries were quantified with the Kapa Library Quantification kit. Paired-end 2 x 150 bp sequencing of the libraries was performed on an Illumina HiSeq 2500. To increase sequence diversity, about 25-31% phiX was spiked into each library pool. As for the original processing: Quality-filtered reads were processed with the UMI-based MiGEC pipeline, which removed over 75% of raw TCR sequences during error correction. VDJ genes were aligned to IMGT germline references, and each clonotype was defined by a unique CDR3 amino acid sequence together with V-J genes. Clonal expansion, Shannon diversity and CDR3 relatedness (CalcPairwiseDistances, ClusterSamples) were evaluated with VDJtools, and phylogenetic trees were built with CLCbio workbench. Clones with at least 8 unique UMIs were defined as expanded, with this threshold being based on coefficient-of-variation modelling across technical triplicates. TCRdb itself trimmed the public reads at Q25 with fastp, ran MiXCR and retained productive beta chains. Rows merge per CDR3 protein into single entries with the most common DNA and genes. TCRdb, not the authors, supplied the V and J calls. Within this sample are tens of thousands of distinct CDR3 sequences, with 3.8% of them counted one time only. The ten largest clones add up to 2% to 2.5% of the sample.

What the research found in general, with its limitations: Expanded clones from different subjects shared no identical CDR3 amino acid sequences, which suggests that TCR-beta repertoires were private in all groups. No clinical or MRI features were associated with the MS cluster, and the authors said that larger cohorts are needed. Phylogenetic analysis grouped repertoires from 18 of 34 MS patients into a cluster of related CDR3 sequences, suggesting a possible repertoire-level signature. TCR clonal expansion was greatest in HAM/TSP patients and smallest in MS patients, who ranked below even healthy controls.

Unsorted PBMC libraries were generated from 2 million PBMCs stored in RNAlater at -80 °C until RNA extraction. Multiple sclerosis patients were enrolled in a US clinical protocol under which disease progression was evaluated by magnetic resonance imaging. Peripheral blood was subjected to Ficoll-Hypaque density gradient centrifugation to isolate PBMCs, which were then cryopreserved in liquid nitrogen. Material: PBMCs. The receptor was derived from a man aged 30 to 45 with multiple sclerosis.

The DNA reads as follows: TGCAGTGCTAGAGCTCTACAGGGGAGTACACAAGAGACCCAGTACTTC. This codes for CSARALQGSTQETQYF. The chain is assembled from TRBV20-1 and TRBJ2-5; 7 bases in the middle match TRBD1. Taken from the germline V gene (reference sequence), the CDR1 and CDR2 loops are DFQATT and SNEGSKA. V is trimmed back by 1 base and J by 2 bases, and the junction contains 10 bases that no gene match accounts for. Including cysteine and phenylalanine, the CDR3 has 16 amino acids. Here the CDR3 DNA is all that survives: 48 bases in frame from base 1.